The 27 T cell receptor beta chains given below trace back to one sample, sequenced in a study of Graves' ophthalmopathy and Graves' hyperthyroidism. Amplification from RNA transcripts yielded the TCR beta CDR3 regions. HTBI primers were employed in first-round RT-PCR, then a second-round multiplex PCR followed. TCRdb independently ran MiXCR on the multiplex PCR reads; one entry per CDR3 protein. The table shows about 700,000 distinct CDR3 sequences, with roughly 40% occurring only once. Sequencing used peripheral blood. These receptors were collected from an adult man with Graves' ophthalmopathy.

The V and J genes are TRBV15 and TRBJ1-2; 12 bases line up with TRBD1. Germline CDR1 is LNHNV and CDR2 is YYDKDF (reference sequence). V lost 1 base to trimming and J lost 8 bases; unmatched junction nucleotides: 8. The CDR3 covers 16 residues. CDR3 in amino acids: CATSRGMGQGAVGYTF. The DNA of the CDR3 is TGTGCCACCAGCAGAGGGATGGGACAGGGGGCCGTAGGCTACACCTTC.

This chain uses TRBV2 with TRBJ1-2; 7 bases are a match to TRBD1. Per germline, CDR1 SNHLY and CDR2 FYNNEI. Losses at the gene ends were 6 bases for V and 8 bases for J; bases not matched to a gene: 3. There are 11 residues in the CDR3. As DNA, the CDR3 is TGTGCCAGCAGAAGACAGGGAGGCTACACCTTC. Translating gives CASRRQGGYTF.

As DNA, the CDR3 is TGCAGCGTTGTAGAGACAGGGAATGGCTACACCTTC. This translates into CSVVETGNGYTF. J is TRBJ1-2 and V is TRBV29-1; 7 bases agree with TRBD1. V shed 4 bases, J shed 6 bases, and the junction held 5 bases outside the gene matches. The CDR3 has 12 residues. In germline, CDR1 is SQVTM, CDR2 ANQGSEA.

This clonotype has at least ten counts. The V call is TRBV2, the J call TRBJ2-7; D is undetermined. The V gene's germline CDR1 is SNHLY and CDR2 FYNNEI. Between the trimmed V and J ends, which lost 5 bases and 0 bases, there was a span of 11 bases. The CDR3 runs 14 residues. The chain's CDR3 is CASSPRRTSYEQYF. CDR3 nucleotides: TGTGCCAGCAGTCCCCGGCGCACCTCCTACGAGCAGTACTTC.

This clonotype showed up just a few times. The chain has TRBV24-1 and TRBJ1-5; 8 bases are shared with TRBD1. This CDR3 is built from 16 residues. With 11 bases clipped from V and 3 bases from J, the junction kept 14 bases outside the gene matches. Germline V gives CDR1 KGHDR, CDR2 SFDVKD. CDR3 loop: CASSSLDRVVNQPQHF. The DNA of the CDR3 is TGTGCCAGCAGCTCCCTGGACAGGGTGGTCAATCAGCCCCAGCATTTT.

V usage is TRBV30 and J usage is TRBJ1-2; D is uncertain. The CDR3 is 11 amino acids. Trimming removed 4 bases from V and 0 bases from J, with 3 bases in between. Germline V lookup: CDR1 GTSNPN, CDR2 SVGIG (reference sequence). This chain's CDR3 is CAWTANYGYTF. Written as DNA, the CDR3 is TGTGCCTGGACAGCTAACTATGGCTACACCTTC. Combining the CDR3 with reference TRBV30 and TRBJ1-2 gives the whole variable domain SQTIHQWPATLVQPVGSPLSLECTVEGTSNPNLYWYRQAAGRGLQLLFYSVGIGQISSEVPQNLSASRPQDRQFILSSKKLLLSDSGFYLCAWTANYGYTFGSGTRLTVV.

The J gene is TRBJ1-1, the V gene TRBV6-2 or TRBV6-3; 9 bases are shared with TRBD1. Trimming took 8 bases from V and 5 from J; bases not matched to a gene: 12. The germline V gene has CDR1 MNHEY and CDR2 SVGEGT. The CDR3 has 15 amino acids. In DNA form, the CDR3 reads TGTGCCAGCTCACAGCGACAGGGGGGACGGACTGAAGCTTTCTTT. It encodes CASSQRQGGRTEAFF.

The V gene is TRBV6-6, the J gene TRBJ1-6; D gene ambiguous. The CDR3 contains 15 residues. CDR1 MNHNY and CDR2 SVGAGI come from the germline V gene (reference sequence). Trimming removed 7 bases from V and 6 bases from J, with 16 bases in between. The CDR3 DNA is TGTGCCAGCACCCCGGCGCAGCCTTCTAATTCACCCCTCCACTTT. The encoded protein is CASTPAQPSNSPLHF.

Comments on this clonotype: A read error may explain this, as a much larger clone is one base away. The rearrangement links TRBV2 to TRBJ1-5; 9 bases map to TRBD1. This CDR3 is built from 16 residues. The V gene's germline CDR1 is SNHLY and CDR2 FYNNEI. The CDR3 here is CAGSEGTGLVNQPQHF. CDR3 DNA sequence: TGTGCCGGCAGTGAAGGGACAGGGTTGGTCAATCAGCCCCAGCATTTT. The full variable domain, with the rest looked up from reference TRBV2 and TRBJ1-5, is EPEVTQTPSHQVTQMGQEVILRCVPISNHLYFYWYRQILGQKVEFLVSFYNNEISEKSEIFDDQFSVERPDGSNFTLKIRSTKLEDSAMYFCAGSEGTGLVNQPQHFGDGTRLSIL.

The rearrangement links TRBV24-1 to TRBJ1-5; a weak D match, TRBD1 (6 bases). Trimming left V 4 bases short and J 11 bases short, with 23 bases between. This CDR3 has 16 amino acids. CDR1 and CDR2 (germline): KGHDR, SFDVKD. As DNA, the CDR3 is TGTGCCACCAGTGAAGGCGGGGGGCCCTTTGGGGAGACCCAGCATTTT. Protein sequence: CATSEGGGPFGETQHF.

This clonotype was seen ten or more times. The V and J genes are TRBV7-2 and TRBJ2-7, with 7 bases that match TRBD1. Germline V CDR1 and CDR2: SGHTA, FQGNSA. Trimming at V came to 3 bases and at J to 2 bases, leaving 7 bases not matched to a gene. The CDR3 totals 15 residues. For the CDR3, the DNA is TGTGCCAGCAGCTTCGACAGGGCGTCCCCCTACGAGCAGTACTTC. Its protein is CASSFDRASPYEQYF.

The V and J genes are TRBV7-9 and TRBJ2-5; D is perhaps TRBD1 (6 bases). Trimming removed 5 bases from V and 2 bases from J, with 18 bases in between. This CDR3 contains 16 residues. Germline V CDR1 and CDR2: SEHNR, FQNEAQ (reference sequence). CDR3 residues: CASSPSKAQGQETQYF. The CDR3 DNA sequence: TGTGCCAGCAGCCCCTCAAAGGCACAGGGACAAGAGACCCAGTACTTC.

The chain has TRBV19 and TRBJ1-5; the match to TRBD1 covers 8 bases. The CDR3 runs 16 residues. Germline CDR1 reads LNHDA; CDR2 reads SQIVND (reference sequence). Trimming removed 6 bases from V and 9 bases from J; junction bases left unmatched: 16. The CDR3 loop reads CASSPGTGALRGPQHF. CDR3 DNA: TGTGCCAGTAGCCCCGGGACAGGAGCCTTGCGAGGGCCCCAGCATTTT.

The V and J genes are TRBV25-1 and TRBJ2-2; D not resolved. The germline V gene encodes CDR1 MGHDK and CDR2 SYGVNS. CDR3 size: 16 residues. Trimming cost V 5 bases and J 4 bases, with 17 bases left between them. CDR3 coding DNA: TGTGCCAGCAGTTCGTCGCCCACCCGGGTCACCGGGGAGCTGTTTTTT. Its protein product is CASSSSPTRVTGELFF. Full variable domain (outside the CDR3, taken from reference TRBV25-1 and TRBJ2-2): EADIYQTPRYLVIGTGKKITLECSQTMGHDKMYWYQQDPGMELHLIHYSYGVNSTEKGDLSSESTVSRIRTEHFPLTLESARPSHTSQYLCASSSSPTRVTGELFFGEGSRLTVL.

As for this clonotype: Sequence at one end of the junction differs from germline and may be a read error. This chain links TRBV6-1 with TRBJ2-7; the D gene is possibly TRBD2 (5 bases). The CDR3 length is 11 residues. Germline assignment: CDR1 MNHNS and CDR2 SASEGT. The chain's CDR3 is CASSAYGELYF. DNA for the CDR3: TGTGCCAGCAGTGCTTATGGGGAGCTGTACTTC.

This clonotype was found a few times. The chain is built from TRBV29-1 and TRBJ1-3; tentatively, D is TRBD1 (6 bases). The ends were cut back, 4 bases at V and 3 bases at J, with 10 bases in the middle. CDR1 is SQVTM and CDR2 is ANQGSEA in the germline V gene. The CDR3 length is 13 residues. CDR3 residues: CSVVQGYGNTIYF. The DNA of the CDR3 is TGCAGCGTTGTACAGGGTTATGGAAACACCATATATTTT.

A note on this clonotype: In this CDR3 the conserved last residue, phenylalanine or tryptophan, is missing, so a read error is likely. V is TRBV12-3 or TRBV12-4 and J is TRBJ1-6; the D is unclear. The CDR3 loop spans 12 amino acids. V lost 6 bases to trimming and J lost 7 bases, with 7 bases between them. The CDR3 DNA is TGTGCCAGCAGCGGTGGGAATTCACCCCTCCACTCT. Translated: CASSGGNSPLHS.

The CDR3 here is CSVIGVLGGLGSPLHF. CDR3 nucleotide sequence: TGCAGTGTTATCGGAGTTTTAGGGGGATTGGGGTCACCCCTCCACTTT. The rearrangement uses TRBV20-1 and TRBJ1-6; TRBD1 is a possible D gene (6 bases). The CDR3 totals 16 residues. Trimming left V 7 bases short and J 10 bases short, with 26 bases between. Per germline, CDR1 DFQATT and CDR2 SNEGSKA (reference sequence).

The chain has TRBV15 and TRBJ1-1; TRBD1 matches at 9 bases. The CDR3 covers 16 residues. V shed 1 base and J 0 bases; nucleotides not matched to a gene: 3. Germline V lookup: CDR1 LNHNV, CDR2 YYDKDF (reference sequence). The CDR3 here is CATSRGTGVMNTEAFF. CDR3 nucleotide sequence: TGTGCCACCAGCAGAGGGACAGGGGTTATGAACACTGAAGCTTTCTTT.

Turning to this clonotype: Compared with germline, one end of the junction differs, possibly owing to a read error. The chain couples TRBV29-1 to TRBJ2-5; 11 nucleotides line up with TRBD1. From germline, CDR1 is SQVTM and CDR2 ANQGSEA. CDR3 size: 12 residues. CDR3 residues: CAWDRGQETQYF. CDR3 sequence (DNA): TGTGCCTGGGACAGGGGGCAAGAGACCCAGTACTTC.

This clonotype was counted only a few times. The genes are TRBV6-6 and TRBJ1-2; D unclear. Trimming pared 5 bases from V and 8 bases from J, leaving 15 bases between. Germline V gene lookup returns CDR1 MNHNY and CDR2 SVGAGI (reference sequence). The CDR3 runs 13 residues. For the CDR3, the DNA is TGTGCCAGCAGTGCCGGCCGACCGAACGGCTACACCTTC. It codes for CASSAGRPNGYTF.

The CDR3 region has the DNA TGTGCCAGCACCGCACTAGCGGGGGGCTCAGAGACCCAGTACTTC. It translates to CASTALAGGSETQYF. The chain has TRBV28 and TRBJ2-5, with 12 positions matching TRBD2. This CDR3 contains 15 residues. Per germline, CDR1 MDHEN and CDR2 SYDVKM. V dropped 7 bases and J dropped 4; count of bases not matched to a gene: 7.

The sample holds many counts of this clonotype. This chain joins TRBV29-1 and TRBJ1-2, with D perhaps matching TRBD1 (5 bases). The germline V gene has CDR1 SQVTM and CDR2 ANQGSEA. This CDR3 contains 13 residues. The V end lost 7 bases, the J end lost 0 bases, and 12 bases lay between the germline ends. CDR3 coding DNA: TGCAGCGGACGGGACTCTACTAACTATGGCTACACCTTC. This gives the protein CSGRDSTNYGYTF.

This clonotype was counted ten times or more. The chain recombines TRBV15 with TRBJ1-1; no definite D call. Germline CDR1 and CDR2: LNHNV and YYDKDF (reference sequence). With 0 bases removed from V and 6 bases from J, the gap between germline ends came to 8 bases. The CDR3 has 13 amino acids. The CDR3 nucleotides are TGTGCCACCAGCAGAGATAGGAGGCCTGAAGCTTTCTTT. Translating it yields CATSRDRRPEAFF.

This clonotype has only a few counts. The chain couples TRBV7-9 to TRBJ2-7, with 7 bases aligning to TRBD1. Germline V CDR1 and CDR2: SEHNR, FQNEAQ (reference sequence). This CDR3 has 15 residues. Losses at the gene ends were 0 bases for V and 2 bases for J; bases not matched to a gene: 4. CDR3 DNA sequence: TGTGCCAGCAGCTTAGCGGGACAGCCAACCTACGAGCAGTACTTC. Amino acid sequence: CASSLAGQPTYEQYF.

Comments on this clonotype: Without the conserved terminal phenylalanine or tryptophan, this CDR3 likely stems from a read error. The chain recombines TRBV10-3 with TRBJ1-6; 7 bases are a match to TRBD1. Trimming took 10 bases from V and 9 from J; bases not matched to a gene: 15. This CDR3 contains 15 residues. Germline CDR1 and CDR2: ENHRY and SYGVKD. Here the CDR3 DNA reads TGTGCCAGCAGCAAAACAGGGGAGTACGGTTCACCCCTCCACCTT. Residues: CASSKTGEYGSPLHL.

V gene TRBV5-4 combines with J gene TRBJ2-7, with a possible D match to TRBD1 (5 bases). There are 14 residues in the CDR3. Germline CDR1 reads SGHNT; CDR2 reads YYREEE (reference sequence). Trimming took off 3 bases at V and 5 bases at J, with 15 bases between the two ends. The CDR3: CASSSRGFDHEQYF. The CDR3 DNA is TGTGCCAGCAGCTCAAGGGGTTTCGACCACGAGCAGTACTTC.